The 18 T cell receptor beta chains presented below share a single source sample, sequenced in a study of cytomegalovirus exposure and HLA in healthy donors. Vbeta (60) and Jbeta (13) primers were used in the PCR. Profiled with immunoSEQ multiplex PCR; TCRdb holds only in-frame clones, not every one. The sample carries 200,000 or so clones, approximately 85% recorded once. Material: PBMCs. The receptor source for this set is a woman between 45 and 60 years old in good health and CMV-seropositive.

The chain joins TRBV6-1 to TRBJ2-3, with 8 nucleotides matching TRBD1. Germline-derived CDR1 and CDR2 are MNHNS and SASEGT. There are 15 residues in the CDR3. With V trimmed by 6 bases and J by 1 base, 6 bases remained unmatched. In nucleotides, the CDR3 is TGTGCCAGCAGACGGCCGGGACAGGGCACAGATACGCAGTATTTT. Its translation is CASRRPGQGTDTQYF.

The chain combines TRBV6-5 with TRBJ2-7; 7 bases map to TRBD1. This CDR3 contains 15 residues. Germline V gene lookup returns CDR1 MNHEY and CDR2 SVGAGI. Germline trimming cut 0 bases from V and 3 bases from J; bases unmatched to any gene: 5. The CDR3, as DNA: TGTGCCAGCAGTTACTCAAGGACAGGCCACTACGAGCAGTACTTC. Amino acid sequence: CASSYSRTGHYEQYF.

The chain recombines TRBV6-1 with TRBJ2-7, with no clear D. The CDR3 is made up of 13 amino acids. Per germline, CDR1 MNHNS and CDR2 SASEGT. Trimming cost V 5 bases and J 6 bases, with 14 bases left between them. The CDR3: CASSPSYQIEQYF. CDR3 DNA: TGTGCCAGCAGTCCCTCCTACCAAATCGAGCAGTACTTC.

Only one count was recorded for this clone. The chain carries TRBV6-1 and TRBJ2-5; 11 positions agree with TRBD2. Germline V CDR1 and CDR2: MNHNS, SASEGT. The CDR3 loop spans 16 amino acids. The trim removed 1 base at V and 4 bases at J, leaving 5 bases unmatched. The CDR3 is CASSEVLAGGRETQYF. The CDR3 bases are TGTGCCAGCAGTGAAGTCCTAGCGGGGGGACGAGAGACCCAGTACTTC.

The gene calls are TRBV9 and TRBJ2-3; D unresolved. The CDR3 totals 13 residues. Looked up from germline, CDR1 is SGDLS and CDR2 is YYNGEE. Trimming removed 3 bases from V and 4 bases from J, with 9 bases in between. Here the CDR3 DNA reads TGTGCCAGCAGCGCACTACCCTCAGATACGCAGTATTTT. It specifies CASSALPSDTQYF.

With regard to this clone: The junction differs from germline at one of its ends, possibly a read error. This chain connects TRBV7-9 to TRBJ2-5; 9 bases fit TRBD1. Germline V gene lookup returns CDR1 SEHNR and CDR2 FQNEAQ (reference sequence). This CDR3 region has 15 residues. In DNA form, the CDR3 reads TGTTCCAGCAGCTTAGGGGACAGGGAAGAAGAGACCCAGTACTTC. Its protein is CSSSLGDREEETQYF.

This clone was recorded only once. The CDR3 region has the DNA TGCGCCAGCAGCCCCGAGGCCCGGGAGACCCAGTACTTC. This translates into CASSPEARETQYF. The chain combines TRBV5-1 with TRBJ2-5; D remains unclear. In germline, CDR1 is SGHRS, CDR2 YFSETQ. Trimming took off 4 bases at V and 5 bases at J, with 12 bases between the two ends. This CDR3 is 13 amino acids long.

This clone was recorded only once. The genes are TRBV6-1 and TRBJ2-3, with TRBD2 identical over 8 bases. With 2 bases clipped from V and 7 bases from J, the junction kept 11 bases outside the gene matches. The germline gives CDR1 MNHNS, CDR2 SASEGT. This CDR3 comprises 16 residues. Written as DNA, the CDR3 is TGTGCCAGCAGTGAATCGCGGGGACTAGGGATAAATACGCAGTATTTT. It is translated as CASSESRGLGINTQYF.

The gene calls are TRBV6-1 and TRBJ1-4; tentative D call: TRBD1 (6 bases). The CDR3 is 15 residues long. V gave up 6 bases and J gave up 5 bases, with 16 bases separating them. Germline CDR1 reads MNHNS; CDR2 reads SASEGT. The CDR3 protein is CASSPRTVGNEKLFF. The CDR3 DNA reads TGTGCCAGCAGCCCTCGGACAGTGGGGAATGAAAAACTGTTTTTT.

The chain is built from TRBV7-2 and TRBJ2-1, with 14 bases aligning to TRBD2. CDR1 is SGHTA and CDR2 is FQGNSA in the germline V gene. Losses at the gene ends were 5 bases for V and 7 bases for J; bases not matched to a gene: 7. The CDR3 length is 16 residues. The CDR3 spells CASSLEGTSGRNEQFF. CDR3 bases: TGTGCCAGCAGCCTAGAGGGGACTAGCGGGAGAAATGAGCAGTTCTTC. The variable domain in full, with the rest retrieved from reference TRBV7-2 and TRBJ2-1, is GAGVSQSPSNKVTEKGKDVELRCDPISGHTALYWYRQSLGQGLEFLIYFQGNSAPDKSGLPSDRFSAERTGGSVSTLTIQRTQQEDSAVYLCASSLEGTSGRNEQFFGPGTRLTVL.

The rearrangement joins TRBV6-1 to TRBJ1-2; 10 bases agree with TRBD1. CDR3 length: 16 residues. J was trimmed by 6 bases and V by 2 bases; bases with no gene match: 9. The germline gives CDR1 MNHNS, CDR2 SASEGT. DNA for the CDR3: TGTGCCAGCAGTGAATGGGACAGGGGATACGTCGATGGCTACACCTTC. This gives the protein CASSEWDRGYVDGYTF.

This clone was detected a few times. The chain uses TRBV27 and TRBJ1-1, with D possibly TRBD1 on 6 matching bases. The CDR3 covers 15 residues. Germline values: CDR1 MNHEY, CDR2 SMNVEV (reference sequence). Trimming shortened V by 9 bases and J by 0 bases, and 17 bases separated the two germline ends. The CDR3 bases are TGTGCCAGTCGTAACTGGGACACAATGAACACTGAAGCTTTCTTT. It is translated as CASRNWDTMNTEAFF.

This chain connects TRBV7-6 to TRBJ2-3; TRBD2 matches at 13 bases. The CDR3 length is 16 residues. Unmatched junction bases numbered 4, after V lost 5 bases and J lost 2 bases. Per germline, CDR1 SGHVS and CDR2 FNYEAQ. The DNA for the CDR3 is TGTGCCAGCAGCCGGGGACTAGCGGGACCCACAGATACGCAGTATTTT. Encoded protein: CASSRGLAGPTDTQYF. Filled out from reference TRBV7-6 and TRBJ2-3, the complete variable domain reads GAGVSQSPRYKVTKRGQDVALRCDPISGHVSLYWYRQALGQGPEFLTYFNYEAQQDKSGLPNDRFSAERPEGSISTLTIQRTEQRDSAMYRCASSRGLAGPTDTQYFGPGTRLTVL.

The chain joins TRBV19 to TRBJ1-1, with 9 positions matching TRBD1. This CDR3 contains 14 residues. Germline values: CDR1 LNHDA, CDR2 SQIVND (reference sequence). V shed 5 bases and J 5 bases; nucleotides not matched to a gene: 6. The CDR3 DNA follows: TGTGCCAGTAGTGACCGGGACAGGGCAACTGAAGCTTTCTTT. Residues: CASSDRDRATEAFF.

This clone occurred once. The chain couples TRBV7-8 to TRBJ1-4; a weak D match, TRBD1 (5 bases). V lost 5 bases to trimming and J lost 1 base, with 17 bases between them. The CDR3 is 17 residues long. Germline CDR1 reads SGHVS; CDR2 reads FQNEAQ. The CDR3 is CASSAGPLGGTNEKLFF. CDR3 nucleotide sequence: TGTGCCAGCAGCGCGGGGCCCCTGGGTGGAACTAATGAAAAACTGTTTTTT. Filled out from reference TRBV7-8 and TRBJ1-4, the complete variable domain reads GAGVSQSPRYKVAKRGQDVALRCDPISGHVSLFWYQQALGQGPEFLTYFQNEAQLDKSGLPSDRFFAERPEGSVSTLKIQRTQQEDSAVYLCASSAGPLGGTNEKLFFGSGTQLSVL.

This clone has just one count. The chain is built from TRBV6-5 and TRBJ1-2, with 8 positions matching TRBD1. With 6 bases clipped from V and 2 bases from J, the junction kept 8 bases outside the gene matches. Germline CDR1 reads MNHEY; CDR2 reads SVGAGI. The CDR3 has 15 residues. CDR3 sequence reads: CASRRPTGANYGYTF. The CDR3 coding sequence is TGTGCCAGCAGACGCCCGACAGGGGCGAACTATGGCTACACCTTC.

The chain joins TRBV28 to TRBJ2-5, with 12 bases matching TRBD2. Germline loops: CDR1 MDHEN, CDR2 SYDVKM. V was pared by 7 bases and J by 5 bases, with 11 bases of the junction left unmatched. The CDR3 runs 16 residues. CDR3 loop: CASKISGTSGWETQYF. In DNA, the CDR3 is TGTGCCAGCAAGATTTCCGGGACTAGCGGGTGGGAGACCCAGTACTTC.

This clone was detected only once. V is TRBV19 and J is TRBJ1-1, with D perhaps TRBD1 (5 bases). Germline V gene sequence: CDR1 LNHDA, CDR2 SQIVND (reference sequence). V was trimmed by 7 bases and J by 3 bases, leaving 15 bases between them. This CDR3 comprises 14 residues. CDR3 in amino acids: CASTPGLRDTEAFF. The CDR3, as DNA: TGTGCCAGTACCCCGGGACTGAGGGACACTGAAGCTTTCTTT. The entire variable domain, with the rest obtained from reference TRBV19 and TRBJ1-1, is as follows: DGGITQSPKYLFRKEGQNVTLSCEQNLNHDAMYWYRQDPGQGLRLIYYSQIVNDFQKGDIAEGYSVSREKKESFPLTVTSAQKNPTAFYLCASTPGLRDTEAFFGQGTRLTVV.